This T cell receptor beta chain was obtained from a study of cytomegalovirus exposure and HLA in healthy donors (dated by TCRdb to the late 2010s). Regarding the research as a whole: An earlier analysis of some 620 of the donors reported approximately 300 Gb of sequence data and some 110 million unique TCR beta sequences obtained from around 170 million T cells. Rather than drawing on any new phenotypic data, the later analysis identified candidate immune exposures from TCR beta sequences and the way those sequences occurred across donors. The study combined high-throughput TCR immunosequencing, statistical association of individual TCRs with disease status, and machine learning to predict cytomegalovirus infection status. Four or five DR-DQ haplotypes were handled as single units for association and clustering because linkage in the cohort was strong. Among around 400 genotyped donors of the cohort, an average of approximately 240,000 unique TCR beta nucleotide sequences was sequenced per donor, of which 15% to 20% were non-productive. A separate validation cohort of roughly 120 different subjects was used in addition to the approximately 640-subject first cohort. Every discovery cohort repertoire had been produced on one sequencing platform. HLA typing included class I and class II loci at four-digit resolution. A later analysis re-examined previously published TCR beta repertoires from just over 650 donors and added high-resolution HLA genotyping to investigate patterns of TCR occurrence. A later genetic analysis took genome-wide SNP genotypes for about 55% of the roughly 670 donors and used that subset as a discovery cohort. Using immunosequencing, the study profiled T cell repertoires from fewer than 850 subjects and related those repertoires to cytomegalovirus serostatus. An earlier analysis of 587 of the donors used high-throughput TCR beta sequencing to judge whether each TCR beta V gene segment behaved as functional or pseudogenic. Typing coverage varied by locus: roughly 629-630 donors for A, B, C, DRB1 and DQB1; approximately 500 for DQA1; more than 600 for DPA1; approximately 450 for DPB1. The aim of the study was to test whether cataloging public T cell receptors could identify signatures of past pathogen exposure. The genetic ancestry cluster associated with self-reported Caucasian donors included 70% to 85% of the roughly 380 genotyped donors. Alongside the repertoire data, information on donor age, sex, ethnicity and CMV serostatus was compiled. An early release covering 500 to 750 HLA-typed donors comprised approximately 290 gigabases of sequencing data and tens of millions of unique TCR sequences. The research as a whole found: In a later analysis, TCR association rates were found to vary across HLA loci, with the most associated TCRs seen for DRB1 alleles and the fewest for HLA-C alleles. HLA typing was unavailable for some donors at each locus, so association tests used only the typed subset. At a false discovery rate of 0.05, a later analysis linked some 17,000 TCR beta sequences to specific HLA alleles. In the study, around 150 TCR beta chains were listed as associated with cytomegalovirus. Broadly in line with IMGT annotations, most TCR beta V segments showed up in productive rearrangements about 90% or about 30% of the time in an earlier analysis of 450 to 600 of the donors. A further reported finding was that TCR beta sequences accurately predicted the HLA-A and HLA-B alleles for most subjects in the first cohort. CMV serostatus was the only immune exposure information available for the cohort. In vitro tests confirmed that a few of the cytomegalovirus-associated TCR beta chains recognize cytomegalovirus antigens. An association between a missense DCLRE1C variant and V-gene and J-gene trimming of TCR beta chains was found in a later genetic analysis and replicated in an independent cohort. Because counts were too low, roughly 17 rarely observed V segments, including chromosome 9 orphons, were left out of the earlier analysis of 500 to 650 of the donors. According to the authors, the approach could potentially be generalized to other disease states and immunological phenotypes. Across donors, most TCR sequences were observed very rarely, whereas some public TCRs were present in many individuals. In a later analysis, HLA-associated TCR beta chains were found to be more clonally expanded and to have lower generation probabilities than equally common non-associated chains. In a later genetic analysis, fewer N-insertions in productive TCRs were reported among donors in an Asian-associated ancestry cluster than the approximately 710-donor mean. In a later analysis, several top co-occurrence clusters were reported to appear linked to parvovirus B19, influenza, CMV and Epstein-Barr virus. Roughly uniform sequencing depth across donors was assumed in presence/absence analyses, although this assumption may not hold. When HLA alleles, especially DR and DQ, strongly co-occurred, TCR associations were difficult to assign to individual alleles. Only TCR beta chains were sequenced in this cohort, and the absence of alpha or paired-chain data limited detectable features. Linkage disequilibrium might explain the correlated functional status among segregating V segments, but an unknown experimental factor could not be excluded. Some IMGT-functional V segments, including TRBV6-2 and TRBV6-3, could not be distinguished by the 87-base-pair reads and were therefore excluded. A cluster of highly shared sequence variants was judged likely to be a technical artifact of the sequencing pipeline. According to a later analysis, most CMV-associated TCR beta chains appeared to be HLA-restricted, and the HLA associations seemed to be driven largely by CMV exposure. The classifier was reported to diagnose cytomegalovirus status with high specificity and sensitivity in both the original cohort and the validation cohort.

The cohort comprised 670 or so healthy bone marrow donors. At the time of sampling, all cohort members were nominally healthy, though unrecorded immune exposures were likely present. The donor tested CMV seronegative, placing the donor among the roughly 350 seronegative members of the cohort. Each donor provided a peripheral blood sample, and peripheral blood mononuclear cells were used for TCR beta sequencing. Genomic DNA extraction from the blood cell samples was performed with the Qiagen DNeasy Blood Extraction Kit. As to this clone: Its recognized antigen is unknown. Per-base qualities were not stored, and no clone one base away is much larger.

The library was produced with the immunoSEQ multiplex PCR assay. For the multiplex PCR, a mixture combining 60 forward primers for TCR Vbeta segments and 13 reverse primers for TCR Jbeta segments was used. A multiplex PCR assay on genomic DNA amplified the CDR3 region of rearranged TCR beta genes. On the Illumina HiSeq System, the amplified TCR beta libraries were sequenced as 87-base-pair reads. The original methods were these. A later analysis counted some 80 million unique TCR beta chains across the 550 to 750 repertoires, and 9 million to 14 million of these chains were shared by at least two donors. Raw reads were error-corrected and collapsed into unique sequences with a nearest-neighbor algorithm that merged closely related sequences to remove PCR and sequencing errors. CDR3 sequences were aligned to IMGT reference sequences to assign V, D and J gene segments. For a sequence to be retained, a match of at least six nucleotides to both a V gene segment and a J gene segment was required. A rearrangement counted as productive if the CDR3 had no stop codons and remained in frame with V and J, and every other rearrangement counted as non-productive. Following IMGT convention, CDR3 was defined as the stretch from the second conserved V-encoded cysteine up to the conserved J-encoded phenylalanine. The earlier analysis of some 540 of the donors excluded any sequence lacking an unambiguous match to a single V gene segment. In an earlier analysis of 450 to 750 of the donors, a V segment was called functional when productive rearrangements were above 56.7%, and segregating when the standard deviation between donors exceeded 5%. A statistical classification framework was developed to diagnose cytomegalovirus status using the catalog of TCR beta chain sequences. A later analysis assigned V and J genes by comparing TCR nucleotide sequences with IMGT/GENE-DB human TR gene sequences. Using the TCRdist pipeline, a later analysis assigned CDR3 sequences along with most-parsimonious VDJ recombination scenarios. In a later analysis, each TCR beta chain was defined by its CDR3 amino acid sequence together with its V-gene family, and reads without a unique V-gene family were excluded. To address suspected cross-contamination and a sequencing artifact, a later analysis removed several hundred highly shared, low-generation-probability nucleotide sequences. In a later analysis, a clonal expansion index was calculated for each public chain from normalized within-repertoire ranks of inferred template counts. In a later analysis, generation probabilities were computed using a VDJ recombination model fitted to out-of-frame rearrangements, and the results were checked against IGoR. In a later analysis, hypergeometric tests were used to score TCR-TCR, TCR-HLA and TCR-CMV co-occurrence, with a repertoire-size bias correction applied to TCR pairs. False discovery rates were estimated in a later analysis by permuting HLA or CMV assignments 20 times. In a later analysis, co-occurring TCRs were grouped with DBSCAN, and TCRdist sequence similarity was added when clustering was performed within HLA-allele-positive subsets. Co-occurrence clustering excluded repertoires with fewer than 30,000 or more than 120,000 public chains, plus five with anomalous nucleotide sharing. This is the immuneACCESS table as TCRdb keeps it, with only in-frame sequences that have V and J called. A part of the clones is gone; compared with another copy, unresolved V genes explain less than half, and the rest is unexplained. The V and J calls and clone size are taken from that table; D and trimming were inferred from the DNA. The sample table contains under 150,000 clones; only one count was recorded for approximately 85% of them. Clones ranked in the top ten supply 1.5% to 2% of the sample.

Inclusive of the bounding cysteine and phenylalanine, the CDR3 is 12 residues long. Solely the CDR3 DNA is kept, with 36 bases framed from the first base. CDR1 and CDR2 are read off the germline V gene (reference sequence) as MNHEY and SMNVEV. V is shortened by 6 bases, J by 2 bases, and the region joining them spans 5 bases. The chain is assembled from TRBV27 and TRBJ2-1, with the identity of the D gene unclear. Sequencing was performed on PBMCs. The sequence derives from a boy between 5 and 17 years old in good health and CMV-seronegative. The CDR3 amino acid sequence is: CASRGTYNEQFF. In nucleotides, the sequence is TGTGCCAGCAGGGGCACCTACAATGAGCAGTTCTTC.